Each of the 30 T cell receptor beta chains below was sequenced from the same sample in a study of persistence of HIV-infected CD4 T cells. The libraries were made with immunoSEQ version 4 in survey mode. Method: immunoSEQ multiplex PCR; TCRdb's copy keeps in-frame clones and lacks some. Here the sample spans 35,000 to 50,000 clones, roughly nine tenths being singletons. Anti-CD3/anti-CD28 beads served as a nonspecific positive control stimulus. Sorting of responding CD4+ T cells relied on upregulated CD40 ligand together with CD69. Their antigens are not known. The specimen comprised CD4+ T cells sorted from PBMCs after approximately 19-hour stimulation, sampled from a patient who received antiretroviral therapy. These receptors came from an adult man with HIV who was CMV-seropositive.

This CDR3 reads CASSYLRAGGNYGYTF. The CDR3, as DNA: TGTGCCAGTAGTTATCTGCGGGCAGGGGGTAACTATGGCTACACCTTC. The rearrangement uses TRBV19 and TRBJ1-2; 7 positions agree with TRBD1. Germline loops: CDR1 LNHDA, CDR2 SQIVND (reference sequence). The CDR3 is 16 residues long. Unmatched junction bases numbered 10, after V lost 5 bases and J lost 1 base.

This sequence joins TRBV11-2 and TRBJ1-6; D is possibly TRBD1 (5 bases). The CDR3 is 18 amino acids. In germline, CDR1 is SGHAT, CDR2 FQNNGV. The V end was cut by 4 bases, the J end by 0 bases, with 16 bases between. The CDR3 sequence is CASSYALHRSSYNSPLHF. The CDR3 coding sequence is TGTGCCAGCAGCTATGCTCTTCACAGGAGCTCCTATAATTCACCCCTCCACTTT.

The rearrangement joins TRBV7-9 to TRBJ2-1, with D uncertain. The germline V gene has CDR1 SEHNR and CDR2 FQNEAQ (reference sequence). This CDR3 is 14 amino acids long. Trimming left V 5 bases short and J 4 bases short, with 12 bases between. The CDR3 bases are TGTGCCAGCAGCACCCGGGCCCCGTACAATGAGCAGTTCTTC. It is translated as CASSTRAPYNEQFF. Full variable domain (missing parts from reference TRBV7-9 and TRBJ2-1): DTGVSQNPRHKITKRGQNVTFRCDPISEHNRLYWYRQTLGQGPEFLTYFQNEAQLEKSRLLSDRFSAERPKGSFSTLEIQRTEQGDSAMYLCASSTRAPYNEQFFGPGTRLTVL.

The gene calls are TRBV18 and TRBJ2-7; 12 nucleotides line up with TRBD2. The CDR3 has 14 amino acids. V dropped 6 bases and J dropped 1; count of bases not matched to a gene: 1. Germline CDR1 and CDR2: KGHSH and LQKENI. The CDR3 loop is CASSLAGGSYEQYF. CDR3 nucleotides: TGTGCCAGCTCTCTAGCGGGGGGGTCCTACGAGCAGTACTTC.

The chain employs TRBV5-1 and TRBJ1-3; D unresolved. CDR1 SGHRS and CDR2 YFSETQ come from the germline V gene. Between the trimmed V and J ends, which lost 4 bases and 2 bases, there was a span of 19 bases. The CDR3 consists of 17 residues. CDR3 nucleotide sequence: TGCGCCAGCAGCACTGGAATCCCCGAGGCTGCTGGAAACACCATATATTTT. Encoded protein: CASSTGIPEAAGNTIYF.

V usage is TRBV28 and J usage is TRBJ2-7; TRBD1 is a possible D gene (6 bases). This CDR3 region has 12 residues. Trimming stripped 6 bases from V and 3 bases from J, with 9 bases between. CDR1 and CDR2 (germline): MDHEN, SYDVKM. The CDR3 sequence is CASSQGNYEQYF. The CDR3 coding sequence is TGTGCCAGCAGCCAGGGGAACTACGAGCAGTACTTC.

The CDR3 nucleotides read TGTGCCAGTAGTCCCCGGACTAGCGGGGCGGGAGATACGCAGTATTTT. It yields the protein CASSPRTSGAGDTQYF. V and J are TRBV19 and TRBJ2-3, with 12 nucleotides matching TRBD2. J gave up 5 bases and V 5 bases, and 8 bases lay outside the gene matches. This CDR3 contains 16 residues. Germline values: CDR1 LNHDA, CDR2 SQIVND (reference sequence).

DNA for the CDR3: TGTGCCAGTAGTTCGTCGGACAAGAATGAAAAACTGTTTTTT. It is translated as CASSSSDKNEKLFF. The chain couples TRBV19 to TRBJ1-4; maybe TRBD1 (5 bases). The ends were cut back, 5 bases at V and 5 bases at J, with 12 bases in the middle. The CDR3 sequence is 14 residues long. Looked up from germline, CDR1 is LNHDA and CDR2 is SQIVND (reference sequence).

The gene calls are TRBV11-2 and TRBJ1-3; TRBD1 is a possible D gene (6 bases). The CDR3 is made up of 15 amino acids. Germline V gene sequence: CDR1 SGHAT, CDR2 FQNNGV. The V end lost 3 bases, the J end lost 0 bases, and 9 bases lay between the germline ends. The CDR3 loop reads CASSLGAISGNTIYF. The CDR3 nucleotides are TGTGCCAGCAGCTTGGGGGCTATCTCTGGAAACACCATATATTTT. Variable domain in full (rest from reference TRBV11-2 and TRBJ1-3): EAGVAQSPRYKIIEKRQSVAFWCNPISGHATLYWYQQILGQGPKLLIQFQNNGVVDDSQLPKDRFSAERLKGVDSTLKIQPAKLEDSAVYLCASSLGAISGNTIYFGEGSWLTVV.

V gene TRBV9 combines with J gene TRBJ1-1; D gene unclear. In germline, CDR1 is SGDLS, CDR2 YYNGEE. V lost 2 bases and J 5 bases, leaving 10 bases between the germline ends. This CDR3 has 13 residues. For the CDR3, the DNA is TGTGCCAGCAGCGTTCGGCCAGTTACTGAAGCTTTCTTT. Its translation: CASSVRPVTEAFF. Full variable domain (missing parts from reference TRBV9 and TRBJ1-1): DSGVTQTPKHLITATGQRVTLRCSPRSGDLSVYWYQQSLDQGLQFLIQYYNGEERAKGNILERFSAQQFPDLHSELNLSSLELGDSALYFCASSVRPVTEAFFGQGTRLTVV.

DNA for the CDR3: TGCAGTGCCTTGAGGGGCTATGGCTACACCTTC. It is translated as CSALRGYGYTF. This chain connects TRBV20-1 to TRBJ1-2, with a weak D call TRBD1 (5 bases). Germline V gene lookup returns CDR1 DFQATT and CDR2 SNEGSKA (reference sequence). The V gene lost 6 bases and the J gene lost 4 bases, with 9 bases spanning the gap. The CDR3 runs 11 residues.

CDR3 DNA sequence: TGCAGCGTTGAAGATCTTAGGGTGGGGTACACCTTC. The encoded protein is CSVEDLRVGYTF. The gene calls are TRBV29-1 and TRBJ1-2; D remains unclear. The V gene lost 0 bases and the J gene lost 11 bases, with 13 bases spanning the gap. CDR1 SQVTM and CDR2 ANQGSEA come from the germline V gene. The CDR3 has 12 amino acids.

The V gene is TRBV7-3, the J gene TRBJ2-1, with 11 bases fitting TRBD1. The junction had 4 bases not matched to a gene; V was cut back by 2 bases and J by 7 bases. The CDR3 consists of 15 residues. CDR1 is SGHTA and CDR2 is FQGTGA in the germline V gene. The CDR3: CASSLGQGAGNEQFF. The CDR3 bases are TGTGCCAGCAGCTTAGGACAGGGGGCGGGTAATGAGCAGTTCTTC. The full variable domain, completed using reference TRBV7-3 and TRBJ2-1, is GAGVSQTPSNKVTEKGKYVELRCDPISGHTALYWYRQSLGQGPEFLIYFQGTGAADDSGLPNDRFFAVRPEGSVSTLKIQRTERGDSAVYLCASSLGQGAGNEQFFGPGTRLTVL.

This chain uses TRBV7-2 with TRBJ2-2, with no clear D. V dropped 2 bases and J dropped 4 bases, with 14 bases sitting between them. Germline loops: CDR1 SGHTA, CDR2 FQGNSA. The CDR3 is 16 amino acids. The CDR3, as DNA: TGTGCCAGCAGCTTATCCACGGCAAGAGCCACCGGGGAGCTGTTTTTT. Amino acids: CASSLSTARATGELFF.

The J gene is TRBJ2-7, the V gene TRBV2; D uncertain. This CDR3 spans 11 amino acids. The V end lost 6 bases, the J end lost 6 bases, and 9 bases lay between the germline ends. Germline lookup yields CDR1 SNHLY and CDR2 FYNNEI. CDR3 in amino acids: CASRMEGEQYF. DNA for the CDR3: TGTGCCAGCAGGATGGAAGGCGAGCAGTACTTC. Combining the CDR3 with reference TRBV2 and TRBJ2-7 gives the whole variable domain EPEVTQTPSHQVTQMGQEVILRCVPISNHLYFYWYRQILGQKVEFLVSFYNNEISEKSEIFDDQFSVERPDGSNFTLKIRSTKLEDSAMYFCASRMEGEQYFGPGTRLTVT.

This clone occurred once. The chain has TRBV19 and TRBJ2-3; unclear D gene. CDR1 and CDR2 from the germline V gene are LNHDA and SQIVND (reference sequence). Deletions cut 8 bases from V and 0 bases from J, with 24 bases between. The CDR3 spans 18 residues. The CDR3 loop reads CASLRKSPSDGSTDTQYF. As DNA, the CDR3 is TGTGCCAGTTTAAGAAAGAGCCCTTCCGACGGGAGCACAGATACGCAGTATTTT. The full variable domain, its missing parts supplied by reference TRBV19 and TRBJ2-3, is DGGITQSPKYLFRKEGQNVTLSCEQNLNHDAMYWYRQDPGQGLRLIYYSQIVNDFQKGDIAEGYSVSREKKESFPLTVTSAQKNPTAFYLCASLRKSPSDGSTDTQYFGPGTRLTVL.

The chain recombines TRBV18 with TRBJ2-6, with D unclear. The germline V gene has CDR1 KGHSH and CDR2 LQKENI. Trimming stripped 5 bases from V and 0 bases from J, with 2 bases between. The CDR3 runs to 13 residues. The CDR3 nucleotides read TGTGCCAGCTCATTCTCTGGGGCCAACGTCCTGACTTTC. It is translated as CASSFSGANVLTF.

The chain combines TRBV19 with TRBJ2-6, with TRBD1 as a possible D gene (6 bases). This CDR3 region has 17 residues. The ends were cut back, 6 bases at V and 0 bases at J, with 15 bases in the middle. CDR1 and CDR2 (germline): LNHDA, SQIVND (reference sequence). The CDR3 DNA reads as TGTGCCAGTAGACCTGACAGGCTGGTCTCTGGGGCCAACGTCCTGACTTTC. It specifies CASRPDRLVSGANVLTF. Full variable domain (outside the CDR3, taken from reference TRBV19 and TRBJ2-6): DGGITQSPKYLFRKEGQNVTLSCEQNLNHDAMYWYRQDPGQGLRLIYYSQIVNDFQKGDIAEGYSVSREKKESFPLTVTSAQKNPTAFYLCASRPDRLVSGANVLTFGAGSRLTVL.

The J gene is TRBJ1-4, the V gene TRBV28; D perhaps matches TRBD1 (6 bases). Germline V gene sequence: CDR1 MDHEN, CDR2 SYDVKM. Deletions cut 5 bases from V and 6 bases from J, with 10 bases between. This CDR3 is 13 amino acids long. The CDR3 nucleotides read TGTGCCAGCAGTGGGGGCTGGGATGAAAAACTGTTTTTT. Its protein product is CASSGGWDEKLFF.

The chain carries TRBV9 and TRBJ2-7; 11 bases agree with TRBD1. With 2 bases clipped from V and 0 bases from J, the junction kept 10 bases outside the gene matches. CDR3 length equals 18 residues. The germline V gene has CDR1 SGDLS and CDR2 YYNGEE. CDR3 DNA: TGTGCCAGCAGCGTGACCTCCTCCGGGACAGGGGGCTCCTACGAGCAGTACTTC. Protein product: CASSVTSSGTGGSYEQYF. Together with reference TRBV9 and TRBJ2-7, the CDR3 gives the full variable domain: DSGVTQTPKHLITATGQRVTLRCSPRSGDLSVYWYQQSLDQGLQFLIQYYNGEERAKGNILERFSAQQFPDLHSELNLSSLELGDSALYFCASSVTSSGTGGSYEQYFGPGTRLTVT.

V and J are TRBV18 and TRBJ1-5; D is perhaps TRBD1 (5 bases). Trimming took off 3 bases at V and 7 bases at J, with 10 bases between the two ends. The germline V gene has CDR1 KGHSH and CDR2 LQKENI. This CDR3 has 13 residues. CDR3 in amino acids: CASSPGAGQPQHF. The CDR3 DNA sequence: TGTGCCAGCTCACCCGGGGCAGGACAGCCCCAGCATTTT.

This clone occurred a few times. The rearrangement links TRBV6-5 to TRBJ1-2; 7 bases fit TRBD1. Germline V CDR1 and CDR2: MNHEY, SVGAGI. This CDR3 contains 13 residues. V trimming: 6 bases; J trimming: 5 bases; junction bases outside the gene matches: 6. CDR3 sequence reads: CASSSTGRYGYTF. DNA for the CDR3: TGTGCCAGCAGCTCGACAGGGAGGTATGGCTACACCTTC.

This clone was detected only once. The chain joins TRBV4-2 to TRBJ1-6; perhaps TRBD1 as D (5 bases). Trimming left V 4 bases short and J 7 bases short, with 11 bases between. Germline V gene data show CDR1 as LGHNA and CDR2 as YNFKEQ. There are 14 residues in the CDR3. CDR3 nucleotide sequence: TGTGCCAGCAGCCCGCCGGGACGGAATTCACCCCTCCACTTT. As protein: CASSPPGRNSPLHF.

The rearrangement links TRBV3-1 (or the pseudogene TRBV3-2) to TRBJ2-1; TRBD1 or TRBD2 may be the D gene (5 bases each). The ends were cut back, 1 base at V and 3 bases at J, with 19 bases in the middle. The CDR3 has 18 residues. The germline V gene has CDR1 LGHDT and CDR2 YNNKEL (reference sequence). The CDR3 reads CASSQGYPASGHYNEQFF. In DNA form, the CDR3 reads TGTGCCAGCAGCCAAGGATATCCGGCCTCGGGGCACTACAATGAGCAGTTCTTC.

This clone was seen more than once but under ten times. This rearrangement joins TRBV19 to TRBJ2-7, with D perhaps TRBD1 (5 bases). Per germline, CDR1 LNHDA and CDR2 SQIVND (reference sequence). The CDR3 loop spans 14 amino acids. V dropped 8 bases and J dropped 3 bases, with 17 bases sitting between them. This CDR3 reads CASGKSRGSYEQYF. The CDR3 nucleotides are TGTGCCAGTGGAAAGTCAAGGGGTAGCTACGAGCAGTACTTC.

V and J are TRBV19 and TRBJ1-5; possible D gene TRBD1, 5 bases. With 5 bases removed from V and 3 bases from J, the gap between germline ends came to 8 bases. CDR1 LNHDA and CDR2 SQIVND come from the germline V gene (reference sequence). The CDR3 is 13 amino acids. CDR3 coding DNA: TGTGCCAGTAGTGACAGACCCAATCAGCCCCAGCATTTT. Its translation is CASSDRPNQPQHF.

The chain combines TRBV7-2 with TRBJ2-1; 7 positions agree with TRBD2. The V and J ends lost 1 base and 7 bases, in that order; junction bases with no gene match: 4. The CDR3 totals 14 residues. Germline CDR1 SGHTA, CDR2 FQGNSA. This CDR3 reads CASSLGGGKNEQFF. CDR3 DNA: TGTGCCAGCAGCTTAGGCGGGGGAAAGAATGAGCAGTTCTTC.

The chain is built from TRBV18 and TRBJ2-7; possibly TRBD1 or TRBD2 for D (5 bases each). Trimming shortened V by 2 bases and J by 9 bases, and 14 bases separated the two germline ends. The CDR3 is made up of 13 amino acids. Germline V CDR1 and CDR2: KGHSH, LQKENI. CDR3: CASSPYGTQGQYF. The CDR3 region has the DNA TGTGCCAGCTCACCATACGGGACCCAGGGGCAGTACTTC.

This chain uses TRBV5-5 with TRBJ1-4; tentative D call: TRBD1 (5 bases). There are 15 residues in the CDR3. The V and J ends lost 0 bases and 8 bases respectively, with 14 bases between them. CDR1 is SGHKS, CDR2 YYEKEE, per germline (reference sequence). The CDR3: CASSLEMGGGEKLFF. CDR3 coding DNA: TGTGCCAGCAGCTTGGAGATGGGGGGAGGGGAAAAACTGTTTTTT.

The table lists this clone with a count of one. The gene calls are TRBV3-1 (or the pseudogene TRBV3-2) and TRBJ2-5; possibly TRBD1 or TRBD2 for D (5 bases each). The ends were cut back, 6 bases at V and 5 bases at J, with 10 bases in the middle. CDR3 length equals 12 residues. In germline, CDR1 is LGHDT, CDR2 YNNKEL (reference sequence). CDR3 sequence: CASRFWGETQYF. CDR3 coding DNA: TGTGCCAGCAGATTTTGGGGGGAGACCCAGTACTTC.